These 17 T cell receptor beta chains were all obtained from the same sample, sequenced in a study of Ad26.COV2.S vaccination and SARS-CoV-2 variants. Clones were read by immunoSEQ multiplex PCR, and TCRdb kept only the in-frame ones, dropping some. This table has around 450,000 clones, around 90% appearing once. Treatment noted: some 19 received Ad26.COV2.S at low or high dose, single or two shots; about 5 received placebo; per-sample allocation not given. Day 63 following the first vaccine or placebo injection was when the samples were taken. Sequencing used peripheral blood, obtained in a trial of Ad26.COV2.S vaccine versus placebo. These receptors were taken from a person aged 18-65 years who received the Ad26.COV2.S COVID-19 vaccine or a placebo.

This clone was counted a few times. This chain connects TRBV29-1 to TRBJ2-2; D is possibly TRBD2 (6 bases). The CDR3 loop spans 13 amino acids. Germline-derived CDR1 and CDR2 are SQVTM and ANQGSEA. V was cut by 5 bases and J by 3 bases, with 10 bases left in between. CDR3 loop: CSVPGRDTGELFF. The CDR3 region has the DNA TGCAGCGTTCCCGGGAGAGACACCGGGGAGCTGTTTTTT.

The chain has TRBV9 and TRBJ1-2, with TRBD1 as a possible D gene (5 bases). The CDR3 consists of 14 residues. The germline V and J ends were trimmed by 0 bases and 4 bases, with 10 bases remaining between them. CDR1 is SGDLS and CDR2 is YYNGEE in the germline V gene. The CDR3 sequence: CASSVGDEVYGYTF. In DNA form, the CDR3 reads TGTGCCAGCAGCGTAGGGGACGAGGTCTATGGCTACACCTTC.

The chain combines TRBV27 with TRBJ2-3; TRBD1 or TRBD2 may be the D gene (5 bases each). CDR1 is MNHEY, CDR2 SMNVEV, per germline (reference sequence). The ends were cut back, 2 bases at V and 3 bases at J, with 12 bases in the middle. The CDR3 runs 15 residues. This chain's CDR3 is CASSLLGDQTDTQYF. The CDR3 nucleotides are TGTGCCAGCAGTTTACTAGGGGACCAAACAGATACGCAGTATTTT.

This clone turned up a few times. DNA for the CDR3: TGTGCCAGTAGTATCCCAGCGGGAGTTCTGAATGAGCAGTTCTTC. It yields the protein CASSIPAGVLNEQFF. The chain is built from TRBV19 and TRBJ2-1; 8 positions agree with TRBD2. Trimming took 3 bases from V and 7 from J; bases not matched to a gene: 8. Germline-derived CDR1 and CDR2 are LNHDA and SQIVND (reference sequence). The length of the CDR3 is 15 residues.

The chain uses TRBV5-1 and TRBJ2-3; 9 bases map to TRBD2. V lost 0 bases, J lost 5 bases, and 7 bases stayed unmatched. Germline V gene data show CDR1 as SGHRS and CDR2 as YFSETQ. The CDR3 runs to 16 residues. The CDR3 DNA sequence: TGCGCCAGCAGCTTGGCGGTTAGCGGGAGTGGAGATACGCAGTATTTT. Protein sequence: CASSLAVSGSGDTQYF.

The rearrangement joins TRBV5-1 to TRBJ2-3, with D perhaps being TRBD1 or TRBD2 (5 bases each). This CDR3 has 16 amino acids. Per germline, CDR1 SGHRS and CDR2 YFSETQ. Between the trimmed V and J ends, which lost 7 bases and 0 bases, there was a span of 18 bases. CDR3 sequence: CASHREGRQSTDTQYF. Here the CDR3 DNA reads TGCGCCAGCCACCGAGAGGGCAGACAGAGCACAGATACGCAGTATTTT.

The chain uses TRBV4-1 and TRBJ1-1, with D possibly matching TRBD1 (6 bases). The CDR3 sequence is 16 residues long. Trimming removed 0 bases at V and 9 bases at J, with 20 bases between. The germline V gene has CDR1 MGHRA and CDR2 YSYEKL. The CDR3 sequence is CASSQDGERGPLQAFF. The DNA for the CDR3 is TGCGCCAGCAGCCAAGATGGGGAACGGGGGCCTCTTCAAGCTTTCTTT.

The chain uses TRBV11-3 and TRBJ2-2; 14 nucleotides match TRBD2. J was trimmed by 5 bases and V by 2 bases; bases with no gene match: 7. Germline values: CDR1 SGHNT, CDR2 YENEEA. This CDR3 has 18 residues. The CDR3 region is CASSLTTGLAGGTGELFF. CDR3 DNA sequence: TGTGCCAGCAGCTTAACCACTGGACTAGCGGGAGGTACCGGGGAGCTGTTTTTT.

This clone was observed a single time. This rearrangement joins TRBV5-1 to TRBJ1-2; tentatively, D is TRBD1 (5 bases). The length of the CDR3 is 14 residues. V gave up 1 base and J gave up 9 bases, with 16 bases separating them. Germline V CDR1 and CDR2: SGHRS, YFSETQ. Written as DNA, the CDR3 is TGCGCCAGCAGCTTGACAATGCTCAGGGCAAGCTACACCTTC. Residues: CASSLTMLRASYTF.

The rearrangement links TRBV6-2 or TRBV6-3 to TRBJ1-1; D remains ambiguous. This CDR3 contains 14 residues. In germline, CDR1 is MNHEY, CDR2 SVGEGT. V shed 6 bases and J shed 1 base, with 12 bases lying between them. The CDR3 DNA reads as TGTGCCAGCAGCCTCCCACCTACGAACACTGAAGCTTTCTTT. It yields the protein CASSLPPTNTEAFF.

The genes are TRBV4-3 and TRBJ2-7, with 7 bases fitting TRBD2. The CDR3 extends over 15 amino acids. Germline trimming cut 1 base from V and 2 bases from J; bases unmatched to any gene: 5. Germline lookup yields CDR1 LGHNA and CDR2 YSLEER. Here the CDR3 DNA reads TGCGCCAGCAGCCAAGCTAGCGGTTTCACCTACGAGCAGTACTTC. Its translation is CASSQASGFTYEQYF.

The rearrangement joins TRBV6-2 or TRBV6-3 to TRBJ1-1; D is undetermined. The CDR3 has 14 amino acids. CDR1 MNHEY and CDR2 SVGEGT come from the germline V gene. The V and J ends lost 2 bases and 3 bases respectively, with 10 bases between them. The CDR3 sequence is CASSYNDRYTEAFF. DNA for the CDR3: TGTGCCAGCAGTTACAACGACCGTTACACTGAAGCTTTCTTT.

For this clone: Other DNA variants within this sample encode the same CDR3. CDR3 sequence: CASSIGLGTDTQYF. DNA of the CDR3: TGTGCCAGTAGTATAGGTCTAGGCACAGATACGCAGTATTTT. The chain employs TRBV19 and TRBJ2-3; no reliable D call. The V end lost 1 base, the J end lost 1 base, and 6 bases lay between the germline ends. CDR3 length: 14 residues. The germline gives CDR1 LNHDA, CDR2 SQIVND (reference sequence).

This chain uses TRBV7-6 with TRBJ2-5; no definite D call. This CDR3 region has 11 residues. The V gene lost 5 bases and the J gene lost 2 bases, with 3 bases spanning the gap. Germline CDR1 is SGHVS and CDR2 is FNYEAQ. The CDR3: CASSQQETQYF. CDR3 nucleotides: TGTGCCAGCAGCCAACAAGAGACCCAGTACTTC.

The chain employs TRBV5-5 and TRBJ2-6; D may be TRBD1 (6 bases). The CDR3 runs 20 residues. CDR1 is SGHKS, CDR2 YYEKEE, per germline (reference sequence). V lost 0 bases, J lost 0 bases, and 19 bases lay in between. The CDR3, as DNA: TGTGCCAGCAGCTTGGTTGGAGGACAGTATTCTCTCTCTGGGGCCAACGTCCTGACTTTC. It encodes CASSLVGGQYSLSGANVLTF. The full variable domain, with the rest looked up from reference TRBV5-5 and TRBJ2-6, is DAGVTQSPTHLIKTRGQQVTLRCSPISGHKSVSWYQQVLGQGPQFIFQYYEKEERGRGNFPDRFSARQFPNYSSELNVNALLLGDSALYLCASSLVGGQYSLSGANVLTFGAGSRLTVL.

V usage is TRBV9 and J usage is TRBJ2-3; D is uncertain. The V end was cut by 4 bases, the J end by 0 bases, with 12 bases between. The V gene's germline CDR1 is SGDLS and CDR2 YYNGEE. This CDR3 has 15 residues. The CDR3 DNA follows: TGTGCCAGCAGCCCCTTTGGAAGCAGCACAGATACGCAGTATTTT. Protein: CASSPFGSSTDTQYF.

The CDR3 loop reads CASSRDRSSGNTIYF. The CDR3, as DNA: TGCGCCAGCAGCCGGGACAGGTCCTCTGGAAACACCATATATTTT. This chain joins TRBV4-3 and TRBJ1-3; 8 nucleotides line up with TRBD1. This CDR3 region has 15 residues. V gave up 4 bases and J gave up 0 bases; unmatched junction bases: 2. Per germline, CDR1 LGHNA and CDR2 YSLEER.